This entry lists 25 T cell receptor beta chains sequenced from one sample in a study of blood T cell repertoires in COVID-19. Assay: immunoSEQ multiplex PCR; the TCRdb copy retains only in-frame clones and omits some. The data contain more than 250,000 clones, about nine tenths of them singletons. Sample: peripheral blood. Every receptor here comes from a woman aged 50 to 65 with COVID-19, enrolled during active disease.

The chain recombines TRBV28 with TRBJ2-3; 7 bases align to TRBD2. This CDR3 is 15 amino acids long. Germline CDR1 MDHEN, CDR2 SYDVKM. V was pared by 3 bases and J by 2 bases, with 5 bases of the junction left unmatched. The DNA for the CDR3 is TGTGCCAGCAGTTTCACTAGCGCGAACACAGATACGCAGTATTTT. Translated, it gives CASSFTSANTDTQYF.

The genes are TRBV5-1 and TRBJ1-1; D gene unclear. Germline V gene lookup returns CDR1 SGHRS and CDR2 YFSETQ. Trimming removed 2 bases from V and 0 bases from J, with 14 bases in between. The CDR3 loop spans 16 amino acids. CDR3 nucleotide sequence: TGCGCCAGCAGCTTCGGAGGAGGAAGGATGAACACTGAAGCTTTCTTT. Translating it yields CASSFGGGRMNTEAFF.

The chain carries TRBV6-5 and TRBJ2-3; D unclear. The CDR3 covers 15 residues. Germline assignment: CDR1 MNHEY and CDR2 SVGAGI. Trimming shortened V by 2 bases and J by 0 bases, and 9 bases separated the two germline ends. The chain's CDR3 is CASSYQAPSTDTQYF. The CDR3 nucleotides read TGTGCCAGCAGTTACCAAGCGCCCAGCACAGATACGCAGTATTTT.

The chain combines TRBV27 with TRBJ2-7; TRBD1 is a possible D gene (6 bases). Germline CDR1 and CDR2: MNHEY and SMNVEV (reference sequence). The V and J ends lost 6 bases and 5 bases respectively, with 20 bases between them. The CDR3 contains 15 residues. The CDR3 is CASRAQGISLHEQYF. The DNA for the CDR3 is TGTGCCAGCAGGGCACAGGGAATTTCTCTCCACGAGCAGTACTTC.

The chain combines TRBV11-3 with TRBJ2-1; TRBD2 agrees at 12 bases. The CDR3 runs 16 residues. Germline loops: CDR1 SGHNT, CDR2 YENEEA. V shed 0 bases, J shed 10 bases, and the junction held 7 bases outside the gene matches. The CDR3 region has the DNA TGTGCCAGCAGCTTAGATGGGCTAGCGGGAGGGGGAGAGCAGTTCTTC. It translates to CASSLDGLAGGGEQFF.

CDR3 in DNA: TGTGCCAGCAGCTCCGATTGGCCGAACACTGAAGCTTTCTTT. Translation gives CASSSDWPNTEAFF. The rearrangement uses TRBV5-6 and TRBJ1-1; D gene unclear. Looked up from germline, CDR1 is SGHDT and CDR2 is YYEEEE. This CDR3 contains 14 residues. Deletions cut 3 bases from V and 1 base from J, with 10 bases between.

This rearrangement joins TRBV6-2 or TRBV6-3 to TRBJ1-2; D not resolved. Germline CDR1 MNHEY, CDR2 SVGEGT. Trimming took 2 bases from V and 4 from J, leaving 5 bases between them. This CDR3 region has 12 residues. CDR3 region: CASSYAGYGYTF. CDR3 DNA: TGTGCCAGCAGTTACGCAGGCTATGGCTACACCTTC.

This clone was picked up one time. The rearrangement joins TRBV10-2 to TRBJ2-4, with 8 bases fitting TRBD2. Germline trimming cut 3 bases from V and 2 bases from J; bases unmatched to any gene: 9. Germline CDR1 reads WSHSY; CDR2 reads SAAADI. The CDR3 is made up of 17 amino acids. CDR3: CASSDTGSGGTKNIQYF. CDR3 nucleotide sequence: TGCGCCAGCAGTGATACGGGCAGCGGGGGCACCAAAAACATTCAGTACTTC.

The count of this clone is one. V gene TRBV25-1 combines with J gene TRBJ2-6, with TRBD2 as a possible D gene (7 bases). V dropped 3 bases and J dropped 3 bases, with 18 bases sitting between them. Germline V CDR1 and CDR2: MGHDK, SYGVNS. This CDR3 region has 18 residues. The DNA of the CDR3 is TGTGCCAGCAGTGACACAGGGAGGGCCCGAGGTGGGGCCAACGTCCTGACTTTC. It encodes CASSDTGRARGGANVLTF. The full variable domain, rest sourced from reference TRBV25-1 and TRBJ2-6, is EADIYQTPRYLVIGTGKKITLECSQTMGHDKMYWYQQDPGMELHLIHYSYGVNSTEKGDLSSESTVSRIRTEHFPLTLESARPSHTSQYLCASSDTGRARGGANVLTFGAGSRLTVL.

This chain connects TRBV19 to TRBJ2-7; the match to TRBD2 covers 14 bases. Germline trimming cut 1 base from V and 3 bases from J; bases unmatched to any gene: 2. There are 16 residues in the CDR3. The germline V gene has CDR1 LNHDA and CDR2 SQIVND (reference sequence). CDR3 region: CASSIGGLAGVYEQYF. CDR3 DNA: TGTGCCAGTAGTATAGGGGGACTAGCGGGAGTCTACGAGCAGTACTTC. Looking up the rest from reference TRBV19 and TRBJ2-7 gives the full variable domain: DGGITQSPKYLFRKEGQNVTLSCEQNLNHDAMYWYRQDPGQGLRLIYYSQIVNDFQKGDIAEGYSVSREKKESFPLTVTSAQKNPTAFYLCASSIGGLAGVYEQYFGPGTRLTVT.

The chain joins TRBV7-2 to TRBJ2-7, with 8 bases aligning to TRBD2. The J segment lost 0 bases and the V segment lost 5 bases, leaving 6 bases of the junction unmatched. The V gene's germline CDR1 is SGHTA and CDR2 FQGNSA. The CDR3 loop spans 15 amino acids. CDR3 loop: CASSLYGTSSYEQYF. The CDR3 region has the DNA TGTGCCAGCAGCCTCTACGGGACTAGCTCCTACGAGCAGTACTTC.

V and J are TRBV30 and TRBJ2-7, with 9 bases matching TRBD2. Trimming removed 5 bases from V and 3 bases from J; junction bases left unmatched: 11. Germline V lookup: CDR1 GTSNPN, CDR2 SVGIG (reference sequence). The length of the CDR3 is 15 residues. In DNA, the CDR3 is TGTGCCTGGGCAGGCGGGAGGGCCTCCCTCTACGAGCAGTACTTC. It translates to CAWAGGRASLYEQYF.

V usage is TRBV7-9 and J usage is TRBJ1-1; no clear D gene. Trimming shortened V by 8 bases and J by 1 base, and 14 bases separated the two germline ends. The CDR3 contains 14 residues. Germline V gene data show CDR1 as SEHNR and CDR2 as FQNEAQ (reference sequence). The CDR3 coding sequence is TGTGCCAGCCCCGGACCGGGGAGGAACACTGAAGCTTTCTTT. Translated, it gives CASPGPGRNTEAFF. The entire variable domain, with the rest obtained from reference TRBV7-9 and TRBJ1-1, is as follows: DTGVSQNPRHKITKRGQNVTFRCDPISEHNRLYWYRQTLGQGPEFLTYFQNEAQLEKSRLLSDRFSAERPKGSFSTLEIQRTEQGDSAMYLCASPGPGRNTEAFFGQGTRLTVV.

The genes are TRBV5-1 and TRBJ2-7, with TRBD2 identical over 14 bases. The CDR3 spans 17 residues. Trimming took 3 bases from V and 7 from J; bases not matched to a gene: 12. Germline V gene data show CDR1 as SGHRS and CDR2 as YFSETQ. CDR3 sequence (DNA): TGCGCCAGCAGCTCCCCGGGACTAGCGGGAGAGTCCTCGGAGCAGTACTTC. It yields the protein CASSSPGLAGESSEQYF. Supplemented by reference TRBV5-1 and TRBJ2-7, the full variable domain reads KAGVTQTPRYLIKTRGQQVTLSCSPISGHRSVSWYQQTPGQGLQFLFEYFSETQRNKGNFPGRFSGRQFSNSRSEMNVSTLELGDSALYLCASSSPGLAGESSEQYFGPGTRLTVT.

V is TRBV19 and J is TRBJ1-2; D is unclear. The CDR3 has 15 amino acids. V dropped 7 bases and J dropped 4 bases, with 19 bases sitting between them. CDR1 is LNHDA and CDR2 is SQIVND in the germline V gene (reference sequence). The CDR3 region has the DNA TGTGCCAGTAAGACTTCGGGCTCCCGGGGCTATGGCTACACCTTC. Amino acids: CASKTSGSRGYGYTF.

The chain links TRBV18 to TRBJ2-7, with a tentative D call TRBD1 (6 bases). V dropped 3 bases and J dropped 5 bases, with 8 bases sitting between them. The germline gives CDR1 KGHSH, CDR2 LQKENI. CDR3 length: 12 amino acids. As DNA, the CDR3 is TGTGCCAGCTCACCCGGACAGAACGAGCAGTACTTC. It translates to CASSPGQNEQYF.

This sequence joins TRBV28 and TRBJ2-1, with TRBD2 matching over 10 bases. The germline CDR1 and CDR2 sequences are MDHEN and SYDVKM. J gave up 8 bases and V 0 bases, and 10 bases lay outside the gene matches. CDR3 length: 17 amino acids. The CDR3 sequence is CASSLWGLAKANDEQFF. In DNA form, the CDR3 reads TGTGCCAGCAGTTTATGGGGACTAGCGAAAGCGAACGATGAGCAGTTCTTC.

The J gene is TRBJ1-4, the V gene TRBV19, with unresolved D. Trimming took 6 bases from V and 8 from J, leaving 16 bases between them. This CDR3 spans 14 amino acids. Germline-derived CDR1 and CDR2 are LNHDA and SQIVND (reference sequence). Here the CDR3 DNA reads TGTGCCAGTAGACCAGTCGTGGGCCGGGAAAAACTGTTTTTT. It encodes CASRPVVGREKLFF.

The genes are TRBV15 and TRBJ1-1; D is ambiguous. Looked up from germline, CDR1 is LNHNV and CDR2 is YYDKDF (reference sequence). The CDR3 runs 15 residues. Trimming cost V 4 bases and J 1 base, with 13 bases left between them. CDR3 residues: CATSMRVQANTEAFF. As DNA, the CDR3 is TGTGCCACCAGCATGCGCGTTCAGGCGAACACTGAAGCTTTCTTT.

DNA of the CDR3: TGTGCCACCAGTGAATCCGGGACAGGGAAGAATCAGCCCCAGCATTTT. Its protein is CATSESGTGKNQPQHF. J is TRBJ1-5 and V is TRBV24-1; 9 nucleotides match TRBD1. The CDR3 is 16 amino acids. V was clipped by 4 bases and J by 4 bases; unmatched bases: 7. Germline V lookup: CDR1 KGHDR, CDR2 SFDVKD.

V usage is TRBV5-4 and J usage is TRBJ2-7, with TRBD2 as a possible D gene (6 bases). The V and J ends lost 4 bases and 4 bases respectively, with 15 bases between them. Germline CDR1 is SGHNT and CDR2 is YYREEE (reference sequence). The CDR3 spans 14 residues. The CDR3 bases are TGTGCCAGCAGCCCGGGGGTGGGCGGTTACGAGCAGTACTTC. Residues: CASSPGVGGYEQYF.

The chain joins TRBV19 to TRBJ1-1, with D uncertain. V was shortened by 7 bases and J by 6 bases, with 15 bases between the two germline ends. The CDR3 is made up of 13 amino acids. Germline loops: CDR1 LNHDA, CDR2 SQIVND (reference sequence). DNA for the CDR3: TGTGCCAGTACCCCTTGGACTGGGTCTGAAGCTTTCTTT. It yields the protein CASTPWTGSEAFF.

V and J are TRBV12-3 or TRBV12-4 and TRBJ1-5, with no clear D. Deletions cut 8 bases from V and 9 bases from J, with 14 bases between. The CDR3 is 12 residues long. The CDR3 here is CASSSEFTPQHF. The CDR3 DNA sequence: TGTGCCAGCTCATCAGAATTTACGCCCCAGCATTTT.

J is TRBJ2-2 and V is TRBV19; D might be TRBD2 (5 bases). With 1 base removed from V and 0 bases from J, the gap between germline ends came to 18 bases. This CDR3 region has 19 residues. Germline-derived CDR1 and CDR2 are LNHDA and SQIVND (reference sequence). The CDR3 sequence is CASSIVGSTKFANTGELFF. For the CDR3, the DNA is TGTGCCAGTAGTATAGTAGGGAGTACAAAGTTCGCGAACACCGGGGAGCTGTTTTTT.

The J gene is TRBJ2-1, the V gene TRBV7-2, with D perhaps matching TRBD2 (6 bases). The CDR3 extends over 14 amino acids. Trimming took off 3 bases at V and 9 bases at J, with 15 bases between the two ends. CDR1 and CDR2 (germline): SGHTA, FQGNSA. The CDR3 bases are TGTGCCAGCAGCTTGGGACTCTCCTGGGGTGAGCAGTTCTTC. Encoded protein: CASSLGLSWGEQFF.